This is a list of T cell receptor beta chains from one sample in a study of beta chain features in type 1 diabetes. Clones were read by immunoSEQ multiplex PCR, and TCRdb kept only the in-frame ones, dropping some. Of hundreds of thousands of clones in the sample, 15% to 19% are singletons; the top ten hold more than 0.08%. Sequences were obtained from naive CD4+ T cells from blood. The receptors were gathered from a man in his late teens or twenties in good health. Each CDR3 is given with its conserved first and last residue. A D gene is named only where the DNA matches it firmly. Rows may omit the clone size; those that give it use once, few, many or a size class.

. TRBJ2-7 13 few TRBV29-1 CSVDRAETYEQYF TGCAGCGTTGATCGGGCTGAGACCTACGAGCAGTACTTC
. TRBJ1-1 14 few TRBV19 CASSQTGFDTEAFF TGTGCCAGTAGCCAGACAGGATTCGACACTGAAGCTTTCTTT
. TRBJ2-7 15 . TRBV14 CASSQVRVVFREQYF TGTGCCAGCAGCCAAGTAAGGGTGGTATTTCGCGAGCAGTACTTC
. TRBJ2-7 13 few TRBV11-1 CASSLARTYEQYF TGTGCCAGCAGCTTAGCCCGGACGTACGAGCAGTACTTC
TRBD1 TRBJ1-2 13 few TRBV6-6 CASRETGDYGYTF TGTGCCAGCAGGGAGACAGGGGACTATGGCTACACCTTC
. TRBJ2-7 14 . TRBV18 CASSQAGITYEQYF TGTGCCAGCTCCCAGGCGGGCATTACCTACGAGCAGTACTTC
. TRBJ2-5 13 few TRBV18 CASSIDRRETQYF TGTGCCAGCTCAATTGACAGGCGCGAGACCCAGTACTTC
. TRBJ1-1 15 . TRBV5-8 CASSLPRRPNTEAFF TGTGCCAGCAGCCTACCCCGACGGCCGAACACTGAAGCTTTCTTT
. TRBJ1-2 14 . TRBV6-1 CASTWDTSSYGYTF TGTGCCAGCACTTGGGACACCAGTTCCTATGGCTACACCTTC
TRBD2 TRBJ2-5 18 . TRBV5-1 CASSLVASGRPRLETQYF TGCGCCAGCAGCTTGGTAGCTAGCGGGAGGCCAAGGTTGGAGACCCAGTACTTC
TRBD1 TRBJ1-2 14 . TRBV13 CASSRGQGDYGYTF TGTGCCAGCAGCCGTGGACAGGGGGACTATGGCTACACCTTC
TRBD2 TRBJ2-7 15 . TRBV28 CASSLWLAGVIEQYF TGTGCCAGCAGTTTATGGCTAGCGGGAGTTATCGAGCAGTACTTC
. TRBJ2-6 13 . TRBV11-2 CASSPSGANVLTF TGTGCCAGCAGCCCCTCGGGGGCCAACGTCCTGACTTTC
TRBD2 TRBJ2-3 17 few TRBV11-3 CASSPHPSGGALDTQYF TGTGCCAGCAGCCCTCATCCTAGCGGGGGGGCCCTGGATACGCAGTATTTT
TRBD1 TRBJ2-1 17 . TRBV10-3 CAISDQVRTGAYNEQFF TGTGCCATCAGTGACCAGGTCCGGACAGGGGCCTACAATGAGCAGTTCTTC
. TRBJ1-1 13 . TRBV2 CASSERPNTEAFF TGTGCCAGCAGTGAGAGGCCGAACACTGAAGCTTTCTTT
. TRBJ2-3 15 few TRBV4-2 CASSQEGPSTDTQYF TGTGCCAGCAGCCAAGAAGGCCCTAGCACAGATACGCAGTATTTT
. TRBJ2-3 11 many TRBV10-3 CAISAADTQYF TGTGCCATCAGTGCGGCAGATACGCAGTATTTT
TRBD2 TRBJ2-5 15 . TRBV6-5 CASRPRPGLATLDYF TGTGCCAGCAGGCCGAGGCCGGGACTAGCGACCTTAGACTACTTC
TRBD1 TRBJ1-1 13 . TRBV6-1 CASRQGVNTEAFF TGTGCCAGCAGGCAGGGGGTGAACACTGAAGCTTTCTTT
TRBD2 TRBJ2-5 15 few TRBV6-1 CASREASGAPETQYF TGTGCCAGCAGGGAGGCTAGCGGGGCCCCGGAGACCCAGTACTTC
. TRBJ2-7 13 few TRBV7-7 CASSPGPNHEQYF TGTGCTAGCAGCCCCGGGCCGAATCACGAGCAGTACTTC
TRBD1 TRBJ2-5 15 . TRBV13 CASSHLDRTGETQYF TGTGCCAGCAGCCACCTGGACAGGACGGGGGAGACCCAGTACTTC
TRBD2 TRBJ2-3 17 . TRBV7-2 CASSLMALAGATDTQYF TGTGCCAGCAGCTTAATGGCACTAGCGGGAGCTACAGATACGCAGTATTTT
. TRBJ2-7 16 . TRBV18 CASSPQNLQGRSRQYF TGTGCCAGCTCACCGCAAAATTTACAGGGGAGGAGCCGGCAGTACTTC
. TRBJ1-4 12 . TRBV28 CASSLSHEKLFF TGTGCCAGCAGTTTATCACATGAAAAACTGTTTTTT
. TRBJ2-1 16 once TRBV4-3 CASSQEVGAGYNEQFF TGCGCCAGCAGCCAAGAAGTGGGAGCCGGCTACAATGAGCAGTTCTTC
TRBD1 TRBJ2-7 15 few TRBV9 CASSVSGTGDYEQYF TGTGCCAGCAGCGTGTCGGGGACAGGGGACTACGAGCAGTACTTC
TRBD2 TRBJ2-3 17 few TRBV4-1 CASSRLAGGPSTDTQYF TGCGCCAGCAGCCGACTAGCGGGAGGCCCTAGCACAGATACGCAGTATTTT
. TRBJ2-1 11 . TRBV13 CASSYRDEQFF TGTGCCAGCAGCTACCGGGATGAGCAGTTCTTC
TRBD1 TRBJ2-1 16 few TRBV4-3 CASSDVTGAFYNEQFF TGCGCCAGCAGTGACGTAACAGGGGCCTTCTACAATGAGCAGTTCTTC
TRBD2 TRBJ2-3 13 few TRBV5-1 CASSSRLPGGWYF TGCGCCAGCAGCTCGAGACTCCCCGGGGGGTGGTATTTT
. TRBJ1-1 15 . TRBV7-9 CASSLGGDWSTEAFF TGTGCCAGCAGCTTAGGGGGGGATTGGAGCACTGAAGCTTTCTTT
TRBD2 TRBJ2-1 15 few TRBV9 CASSTGTSGYNEQFF TGTGCCAGCAGCACCGGGACTAGCGGTTACAATGAGCAGTTCTTC
. TRBJ1-1 13 . TRBV9 CASSLGRNTEAFF TGTGCCAGCAGCCTGGGAAGGAACACTGAAGCTTTCTTT
TRBD1 TRBJ1-3 16 few TRBV7-2 CASSLRQGAAGNTIYF TGTGCCAGCAGCTTAAGACAGGGGGCCGCTGGAAACACCATATATTTT
TRBD1 TRBJ2-3 17 . TRBV16 CASSQLSGGSVPDTQYF TGTGCCAGCAGCCAACTCTCAGGGGGCTCAGTCCCAGATACGCAGTATTTT
TRBD1 TRBJ1-2 14 . TRBV5-4 CASSWGTGDYGYTF TGTGCCAGCAGCTGGGGGACAGGGGACTATGGCTACACCTTC
TRBD2 TRBJ2-7 14 . TRBV5-1 CASSLGLAGDEQYF TGCGCCAGCAGCCTCGGACTAGCGGGAGATGAGCAGTACTTC
TRBD1 TRBJ1-6 16 . TRBV7-9 CASSLGTGGSNSPLHF TGTGCCAGCAGCTTAGGGACAGGAGGGTCGAATTCACCCCTCCACTTT
. TRBJ1-4 17 . TRBV27 CASSFMRARTTNEKLFF TGTGCCAGCAGTTTCATGAGGGCCAGGACAACTAATGAAAAACTGTTTTTT
TRBD1 TRBJ2-2 13 . TRBV29-1 CSGLTGGGGELFF TGCAGCGGGCTGACAGGGGGTGGCGGGGAGCTGTTTTTT
. TRBJ2-5 13 . TRBV6-5 CASSYPPSETQYF TGTGCCAGCAGTTACCCCCCCTCCGAGACCCAGTACTTC
TRBD2 TRBJ2-1 15 . TRBV4-2 CASSQDRLAEVEQFF TGTGCCAGCAGCCAAGATCGACTAGCGGAAGTTGAGCAGTTCTTC
. TRBJ2-2 12 . TRBV7-2 CASSLFSGELFF TGTGCCAGCAGCTTATTTTCCGGGGAGCTGTTTTTT
. TRBJ2-4 14 few TRBV6-1 CASSGGAAKNIQYF TGTGCCAGCAGTGGTGGGGCGGCCAAAAACATTCAGTACTTC
TRBD2 TRBJ2-3 17 . TRBV25-1 CASGSDLLAGAVDTQYF TGTGCCAGCGGAAGTGACCTCCTAGCGGGAGCGGTAGATACGCAGTATTTT
TRBD1 TRBJ1-5 16 few TRBV7-2 CASSVTGTGTGRPQHF TGTGCCAGCAGCGTGACCGGGACAGGGACCGGGCGGCCCCAGCATTTT
. TRBJ2-5 12 . TRBV10-3 CAISERWETQYF TGTGCCATCAGTGAGAGGTGGGAGACCCAGTACTTC
TRBD1 TRBJ1-4 14 . TRBV28 CASSPGTGREKLFF TGTGCCAGCAGTCCTGGGACAGGGAGGGAAAAACTGTTTTTT
. TRBJ2-2 15 . TRBV18 CASSPTTTGTGELFF TGTGCCAGCTCACCCACCACTACAGGGACCGGGGAGCTGTTTTTT
TRBD1 TRBJ1-4 15 . TRBV7-2 CASSLDRGPNEKLFF TGTGCCAGCAGCTTAGACAGGGGACCTAATGAAAAACTGTTTTTT
. TRBJ1-4 15 . TRBV7-2 CASSLFGGVGEKLFF TGTGCCAGCAGCTTATTTGGAGGGGTCGGTGAAAAACTGTTTTTT
. TRBJ2-1 11 . TRBV6-5 CASSYSRTKFF TGTGCCAGCAGTTACTCGCGGACAAAGTTCTTC
TRBD2 TRBJ2-1 15 . TRBV7-9 CASSQGLARSNEQFF TGTGCCAGCAGCCAGGGACTAGCGAGAAGCAATGAGCAGTTCTTC